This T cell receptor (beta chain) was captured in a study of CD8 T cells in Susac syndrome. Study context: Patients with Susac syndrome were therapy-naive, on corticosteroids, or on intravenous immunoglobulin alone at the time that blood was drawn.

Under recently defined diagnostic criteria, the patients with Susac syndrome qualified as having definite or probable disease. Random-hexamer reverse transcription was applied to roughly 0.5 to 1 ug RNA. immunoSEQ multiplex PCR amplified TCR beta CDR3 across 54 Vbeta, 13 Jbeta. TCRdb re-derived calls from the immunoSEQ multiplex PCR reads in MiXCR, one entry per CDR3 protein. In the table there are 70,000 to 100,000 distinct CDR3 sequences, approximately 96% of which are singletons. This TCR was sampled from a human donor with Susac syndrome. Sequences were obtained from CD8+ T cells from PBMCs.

In DNA form, the CDR3 reads TGTGCCAGCAGCTCCATGGACGGGAACTCCTACAATGAGCAGTTCTTC. It specifies CASSSMDGNSYNEQFF. The chain is built from TRBV7-9 and TRBJ2-1; D might be TRBD2 (5 bases). Germline CDR1 SEHNR, CDR2 FQNEAQ (reference sequence). CDR3 length: 16 amino acids. V was trimmed by 4 bases and J by 0 bases, leaving 13 bases between them.